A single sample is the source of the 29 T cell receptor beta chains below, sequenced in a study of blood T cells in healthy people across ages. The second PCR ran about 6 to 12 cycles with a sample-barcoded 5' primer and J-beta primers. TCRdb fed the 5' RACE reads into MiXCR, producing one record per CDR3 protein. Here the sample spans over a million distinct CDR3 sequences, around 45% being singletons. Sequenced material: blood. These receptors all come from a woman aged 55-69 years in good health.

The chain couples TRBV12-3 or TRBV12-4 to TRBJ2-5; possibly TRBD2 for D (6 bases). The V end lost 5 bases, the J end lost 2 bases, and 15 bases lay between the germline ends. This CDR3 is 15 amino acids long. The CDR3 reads CASSPKWEAQETQYF. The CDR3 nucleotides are TGTGCCAGCAGTCCAAAATGGGAGGCGCAAGAGACCCAGTACTTC.

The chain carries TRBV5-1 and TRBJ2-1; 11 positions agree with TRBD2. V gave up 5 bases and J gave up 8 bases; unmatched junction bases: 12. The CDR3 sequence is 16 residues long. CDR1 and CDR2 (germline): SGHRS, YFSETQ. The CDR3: CASSSSVAGGFDEQFF. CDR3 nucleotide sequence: TGCGCCAGCAGTTCATCCGTAGCGGGAGGGTTCGATGAGCAGTTCTTC.

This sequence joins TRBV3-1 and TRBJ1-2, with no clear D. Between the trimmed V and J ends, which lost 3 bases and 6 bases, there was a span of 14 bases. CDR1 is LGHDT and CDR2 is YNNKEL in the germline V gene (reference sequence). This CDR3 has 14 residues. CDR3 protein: CASSHTDRADGYTF. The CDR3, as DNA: TGTGCCAGCAGCCACACCGACCGAGCAGATGGCTACACCTTC.

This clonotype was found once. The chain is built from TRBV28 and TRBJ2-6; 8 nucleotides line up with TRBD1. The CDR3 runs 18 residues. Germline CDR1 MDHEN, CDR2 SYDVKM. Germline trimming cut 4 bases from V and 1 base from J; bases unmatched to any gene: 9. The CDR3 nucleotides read TGTGCCAGCAGTTACCTGGGACAGGTGGGGTCTGGGGCCAACGTCCTGACTTTC. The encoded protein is CASSYLGQVGSGANVLTF.

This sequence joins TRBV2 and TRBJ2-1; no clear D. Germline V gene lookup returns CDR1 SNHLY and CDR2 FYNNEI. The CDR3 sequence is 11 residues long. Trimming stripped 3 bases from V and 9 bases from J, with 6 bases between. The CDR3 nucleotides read TGTGCCAGCAGTGAGTCGGTTGAGCAGTTCTTC. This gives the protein CASSESVEQFF.

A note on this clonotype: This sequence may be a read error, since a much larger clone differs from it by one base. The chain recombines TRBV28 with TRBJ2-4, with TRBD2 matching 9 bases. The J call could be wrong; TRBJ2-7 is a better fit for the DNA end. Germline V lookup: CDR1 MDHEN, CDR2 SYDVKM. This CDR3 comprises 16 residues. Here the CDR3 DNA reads TGTGCCAGCAGTGTACGTAGGAGCGGGAGGAGGAACGAGCAGTACTTC. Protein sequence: CASSVRRSGRRNEQYF.

CDR3 nucleotide sequence: TGCGCCAGCAGCACTCTAAGCAATGAGCAGTTCTTC. Translation: CASSTLSNEQFF. This sequence joins TRBV5-1 and TRBJ2-1; unclear D gene. CDR3 length equals 12 residues. Germline V gene sequence: CDR1 SGHRS, CDR2 YFSETQ. With 4 bases removed from V and 6 bases from J, the gap between germline ends came to 8 bases. Full variable domain (outside the CDR3, taken from reference TRBV5-1 and TRBJ2-1): KAGVTQTPRYLIKTRGQQVTLSCSPISGHRSVSWYQQTPGQGLQFLFEYFSETQRNKGNFPGRFSGRQFSNSRSEMNVSTLELGDSALYLCASSTLSNEQFFGPGTRLTVL.

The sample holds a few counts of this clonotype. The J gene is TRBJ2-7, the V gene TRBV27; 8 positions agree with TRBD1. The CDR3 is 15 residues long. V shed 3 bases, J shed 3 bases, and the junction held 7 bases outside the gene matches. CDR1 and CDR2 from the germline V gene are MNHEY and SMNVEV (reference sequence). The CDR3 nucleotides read TGTGCCAGCAGTTTCGGTGGACAGGGACTCTACGAGCAGTACTTC. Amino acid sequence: CASSFGGQGLYEQYF.

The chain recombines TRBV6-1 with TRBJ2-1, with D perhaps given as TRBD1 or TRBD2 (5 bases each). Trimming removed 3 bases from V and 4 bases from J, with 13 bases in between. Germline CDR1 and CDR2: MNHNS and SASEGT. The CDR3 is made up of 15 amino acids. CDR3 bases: TGTGCCAGCAGTGAGCCGGGGACGACATACAATGAGCAGTTCTTC. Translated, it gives CASSEPGTTYNEQFF.

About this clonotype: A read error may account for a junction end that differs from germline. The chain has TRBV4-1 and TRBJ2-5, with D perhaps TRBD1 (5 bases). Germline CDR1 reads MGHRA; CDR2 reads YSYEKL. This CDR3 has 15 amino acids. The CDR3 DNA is TGCGCCAACAGCCAAGATCAGAACAGGATTGGGACCCAGTACTTC. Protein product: CANSQDQNRIGTQYF.

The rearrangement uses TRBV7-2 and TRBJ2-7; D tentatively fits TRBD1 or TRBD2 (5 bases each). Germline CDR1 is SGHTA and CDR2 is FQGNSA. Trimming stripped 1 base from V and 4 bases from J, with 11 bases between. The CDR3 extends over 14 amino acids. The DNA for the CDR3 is TGTGCCAGCAGCTTAGGAGGGGCGAAATACGAGCAGTACTTC. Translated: CASSLGGAKYEQYF.

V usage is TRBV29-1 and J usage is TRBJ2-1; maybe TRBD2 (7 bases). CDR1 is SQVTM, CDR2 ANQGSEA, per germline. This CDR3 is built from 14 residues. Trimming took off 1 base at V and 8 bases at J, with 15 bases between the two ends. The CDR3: CSVEGGGRADEQFF. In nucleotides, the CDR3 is TGCAGCGTTGAAGGGGGGGGCAGGGCCGATGAGCAGTTCTTC.

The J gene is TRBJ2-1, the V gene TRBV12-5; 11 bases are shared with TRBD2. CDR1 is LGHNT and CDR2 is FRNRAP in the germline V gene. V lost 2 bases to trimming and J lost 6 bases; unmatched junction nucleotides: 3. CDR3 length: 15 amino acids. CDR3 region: CASGLFSGRANEQFF. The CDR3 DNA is TGTGCTAGTGGTTTGTTTAGCGGGAGGGCCAATGAGCAGTTCTTC. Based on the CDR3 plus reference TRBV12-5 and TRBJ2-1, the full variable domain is DARVTQTPRHKVTEMGQEVTMRCQPILGHNTVFWYRQTMMQGLELLAYFRNRAPLDDSGMPKDRFSAEMPDATLATLKIQPSEPRDSAVYFCASGLFSGRANEQFFGPGTRLTVL.

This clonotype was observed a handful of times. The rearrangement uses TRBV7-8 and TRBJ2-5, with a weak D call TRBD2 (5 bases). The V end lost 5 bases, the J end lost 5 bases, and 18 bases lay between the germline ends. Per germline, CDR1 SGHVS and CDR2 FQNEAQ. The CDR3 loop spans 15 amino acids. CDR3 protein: CASSITTKQRETQYF. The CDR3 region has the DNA TGTGCCAGCAGCATCACGACCAAACAGCGGGAGACCCAGTACTTC.

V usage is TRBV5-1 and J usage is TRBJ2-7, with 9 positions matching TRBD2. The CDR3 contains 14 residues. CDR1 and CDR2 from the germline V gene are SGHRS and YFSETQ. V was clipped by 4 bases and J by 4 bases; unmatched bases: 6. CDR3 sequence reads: CASSGSGSVYEQYF. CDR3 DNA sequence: TGCGCCAGCAGCGGTAGCGGGAGCGTATACGAGCAGTACTTC.

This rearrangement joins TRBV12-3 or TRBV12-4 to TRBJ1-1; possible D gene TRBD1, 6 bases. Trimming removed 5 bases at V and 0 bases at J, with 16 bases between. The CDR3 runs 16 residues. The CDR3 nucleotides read TGTGCCAGCAGTCGAAAGGGGGGGGTCATGAACACTGAAGCTTTCTTT. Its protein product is CASSRKGGVMNTEAFF.

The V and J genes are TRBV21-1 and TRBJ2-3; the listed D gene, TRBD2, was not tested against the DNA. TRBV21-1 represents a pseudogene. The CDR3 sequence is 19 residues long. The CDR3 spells CASSKQGQADGTSTDTQYF. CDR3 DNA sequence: TGTGCCAGCAGCAAACAGGGACAAGCGGATGGCACTAGCACAGATACGCAGTATTTT.

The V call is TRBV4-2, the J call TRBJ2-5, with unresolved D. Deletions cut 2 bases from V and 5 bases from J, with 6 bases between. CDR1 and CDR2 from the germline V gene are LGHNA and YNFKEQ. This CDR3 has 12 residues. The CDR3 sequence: CASSQRTETQYF. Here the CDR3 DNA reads TGTGCCAGCAGCCAAAGAACGGAGACCCAGTACTTC.

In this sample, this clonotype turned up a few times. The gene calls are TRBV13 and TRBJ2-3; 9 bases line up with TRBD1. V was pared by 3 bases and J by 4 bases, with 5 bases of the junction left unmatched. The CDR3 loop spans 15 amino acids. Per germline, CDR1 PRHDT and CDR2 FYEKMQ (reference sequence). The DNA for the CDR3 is TGTGCCAGCAGCTTGTACGGGACAGGGTCAGATACGCAGTATTTT. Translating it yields CASSLYGTGSDTQYF.

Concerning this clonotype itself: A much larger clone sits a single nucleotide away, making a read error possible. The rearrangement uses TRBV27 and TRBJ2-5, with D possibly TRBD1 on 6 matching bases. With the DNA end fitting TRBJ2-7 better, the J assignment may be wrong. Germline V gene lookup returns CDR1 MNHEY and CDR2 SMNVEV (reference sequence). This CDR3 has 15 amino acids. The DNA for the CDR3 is TGTGCCAGCAGTTTAGTTACAGGGCCCCTTTACGAGCAGTACTTC. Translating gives CASSLVTGPLYEQYF.

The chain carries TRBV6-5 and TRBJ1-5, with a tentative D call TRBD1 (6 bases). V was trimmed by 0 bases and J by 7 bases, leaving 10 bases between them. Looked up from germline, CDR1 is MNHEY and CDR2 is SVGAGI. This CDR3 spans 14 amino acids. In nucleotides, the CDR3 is TGTGCCAGCAGTTACTCGGGGGGCCGGCAGCCCCAGCATTTT. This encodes CASSYSGGRQPQHF.

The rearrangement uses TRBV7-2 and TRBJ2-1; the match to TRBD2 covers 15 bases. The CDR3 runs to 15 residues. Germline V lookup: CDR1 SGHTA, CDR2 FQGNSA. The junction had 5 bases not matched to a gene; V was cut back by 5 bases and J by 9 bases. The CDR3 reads CASSTGLAGGGEQFF. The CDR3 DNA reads TGTGCCAGCAGCACCGGACTAGCGGGAGGGGGTGAGCAGTTCTTC.

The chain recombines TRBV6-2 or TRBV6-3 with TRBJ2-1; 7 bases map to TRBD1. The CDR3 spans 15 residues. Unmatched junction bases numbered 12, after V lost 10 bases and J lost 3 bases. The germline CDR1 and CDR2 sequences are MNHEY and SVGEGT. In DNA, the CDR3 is TGTGCCACCATACGCGACGGGACAGTCTACAATGAGCAGTTCTTC. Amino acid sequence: CATIRDGTVYNEQFF.

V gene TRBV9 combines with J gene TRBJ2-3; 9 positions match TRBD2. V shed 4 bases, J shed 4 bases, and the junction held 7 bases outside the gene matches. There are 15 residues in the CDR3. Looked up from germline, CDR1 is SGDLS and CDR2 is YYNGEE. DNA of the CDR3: TGTGCCAGCAGCCCAAGCGGGAGGTCGGCAGATACGCAGTATTTT. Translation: CASSPSGRSADTQYF.

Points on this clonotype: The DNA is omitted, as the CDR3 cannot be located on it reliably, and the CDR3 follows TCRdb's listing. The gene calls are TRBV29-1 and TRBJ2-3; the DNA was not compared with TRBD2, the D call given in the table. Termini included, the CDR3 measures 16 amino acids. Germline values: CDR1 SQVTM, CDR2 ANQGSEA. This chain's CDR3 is CSGGRVASGSTDTRYF.

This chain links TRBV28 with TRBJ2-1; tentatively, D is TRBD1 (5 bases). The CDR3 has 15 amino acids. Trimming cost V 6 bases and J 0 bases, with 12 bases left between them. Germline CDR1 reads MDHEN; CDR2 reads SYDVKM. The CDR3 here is CASRSTVFSYNEQFF. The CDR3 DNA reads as TGTGCCAGCAGGTCGACAGTTTTCTCCTACAATGAGCAGTTCTTC.

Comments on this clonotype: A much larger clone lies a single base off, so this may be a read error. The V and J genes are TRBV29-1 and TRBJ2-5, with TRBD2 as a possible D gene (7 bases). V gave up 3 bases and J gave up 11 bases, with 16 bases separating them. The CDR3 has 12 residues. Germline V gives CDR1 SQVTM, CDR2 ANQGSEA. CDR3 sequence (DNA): TGCAGCGTTGACGGGGGGCCCAATGAGCAGTACTTC. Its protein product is CSVDGGPNEQYF.

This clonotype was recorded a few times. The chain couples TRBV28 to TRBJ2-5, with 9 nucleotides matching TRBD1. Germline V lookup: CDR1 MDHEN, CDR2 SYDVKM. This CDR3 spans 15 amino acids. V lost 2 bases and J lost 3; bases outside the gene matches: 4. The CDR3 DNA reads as TGTGCCAGCAGTTTACCCCGACAGGGGGAAGAGACCCAGTACTTC. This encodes CASSLPRQGEETQYF.

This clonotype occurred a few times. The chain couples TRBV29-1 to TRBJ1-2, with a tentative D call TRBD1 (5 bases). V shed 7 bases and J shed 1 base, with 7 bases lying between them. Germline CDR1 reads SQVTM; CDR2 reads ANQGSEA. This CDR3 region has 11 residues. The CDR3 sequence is CSGGSNYGYTF. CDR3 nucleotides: TGCAGCGGGGGGAGTAACTATGGCTACACCTTC. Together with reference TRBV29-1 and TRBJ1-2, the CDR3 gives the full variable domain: SAVISQKPSRDICQRGTSLTIQCQVDSQVTMMFWYRQQPGQSLTLIATANQGSEATYESGFVIDKFPISRPNLTFSTLTVSNMSPEDSSIYLCSGGSNYGYTFGSGTRLTVV.